Listed below are T cell receptor beta chains from one sample, sequenced in a study of cytomegalovirus exposure and HLA in healthy donors. Clones were sequenced by immunoSEQ multiplex PCR, and TCRdb holds only the in-frame ones, with some missing. The sample gives some 200,000 clones, almost 70% of which show up once; approximately 2.5% is in the top ten. Sequenced: PBMCs. The origin of the receptors is a man aged 35 to 55 in good health and CMV-seropositive. Both conserved end residues are part of each CDR3. The D gene is left open where the match is weak. Not all rows give a size; the values are once, few, many and, for expanded clones, a class.

NA	NA	TRBV6-6	TRBJ2-3	13	TGTGCCAGCAGGGGACACCCCACAGATACGCAGTATTTT	CASRGHPTDTQYF
TRBD1	NA	TRBV5-1	TRBJ1-1	13	TGCGCCAGCAGCTGGGGACAGCAGACTGAAGCTTTCTTT	CASSWGQQTEAFF
TRBD2	NA	TRBV4-2	TRBJ2-3	18	TGTGCCAGCAGGCTAGAGGGGACTAGCGGGGGGGCTGGGGATACGCAGTATTTT	CASRLEGTSGGAGDTQYF
TRBD1	NA	TRBV5-1	TRBJ1-4	13	TGCGCCAGCAGCTCTGGACAGGGGGAGCAACTGTTTTTT	CASSSGQGEQLFF
TRBD2	NA	TRBV4-1	TRBJ2-3	16	TGCGCCAGCAGCCAAATAGGTGTGGGGGGGGCAGATACGCAGTATTTT	CASSQIGVGGADTQYF
NA	NA	TRBV9	TRBJ1-6	14	TGTGCCAGCAGCGTAGGCCAGGGGAATTCACCCCTCCACTTT	CASSVGQGNSPLHF
NA	NA	TRBV2	TRBJ2-7	13	TGTGCCAGCAGTGTTCGAGCCTCCTACGAGCAGTACTTC	CASSVRASYEQYF
NA	NA	TRBV7-6	TRBJ2-2	16	TGTGCCAGCAGCTTAGAAGTCTACGCGAACACCGGGGAGCTGTTTTTT	CASSLEVYANTGELFF
TRBD2	NA	TRBV4-3	TRBJ2-2	17	TGCGCCAGCAGCCAAGATCGAACTAGCGCCCAAGCCGGGGAGCTGTTTTTT	CASSQDRTSAQAGELFF
TRBD2	NA	TRBV10-3	TRBJ2-5	14	TGTGCCATCAGTGAGCCCCTTTCTAGCGGGACCCAGTACTTC	CAISEPLSSGTQYF
NA	NA	TRBV7-2	TRBJ2-7	14	TGTGCCAGCAGCTTAGGGTCCAGATTTGACGAGCAGTACTTC	CASSLGSRFDEQYF
TRBD2	NA	TRBV5-4	TRBJ2-5	14	TGTGCCAGCAGCTCGCGGACTAGCGTCGAGACCCAGTACTTC	CASSSRTSVETQYF
TRBD2	few	TRBV5-1	TRBJ2-1	14	TGCGCCAGCAGCTCAACCGGGACTAGCAATGAGCAGTTCTTC	CASSSTGTSNEQFF
NA	NA	TRBV19	TRBJ1-1	17	TGTGCCAGTAGTATAGGGACCGCGCAGGGGATGAACACTGAAGCTTTCTTT	CASSIGTAQGMNTEAFF
TRBD1	NA	TRBV14	TRBJ2-5	13	TGTGCCAGCAGCTGGACAGGGAAGGGGACCCAGTACTTC	CASSWTGKGTQYF
TRBD2	few	TRBV5-1	TRBJ2-1	15	TGCGCCAGCAGCTTGGCTGGTAGCGGGGAAAGTGAGCAGTTCTTC	CASSLAGSGESEQFF
TRBD2	NA	TRBV4-1	TRBJ2-5	18	TGCGCCAGCAGCCAAGAGCCGGGGGGGCCCGCCTCTTCTGTGGCCCAGTACTTC	CASSQEPGGPASSVAQYF
NA	NA	TRBV7-9	TRBJ1-2	14	TGTTCCAGCAGCTCCCCTGGGGGGTATTATGGCTACACCTTC	CSSSSPGGYYGYTF
TRBD1	NA	TRBV2	TRBJ2-5	15	TGTGCCAGCAGTGAGCGAACAGGGGTCCAAGAGACCCAGTACTTC	CASSERTGVQETQYF
TRBD2	NA	TRBV5-5	TRBJ2-3	16	TGTGCCAGCAGCTTGGTGGGGAGGGGACCCACAGATACGCAGTATTTT	CASSLVGRGPTDTQYF
NA	NA	TRBV19	TRBJ1-2	17	TGTGCCAGTAGTGCTCACGGATACAGGGATGCGGACTATGGCTACACCTTC	CASSAHGYRDADYGYTF
NA	NA	TRBV5-5	TRBJ2-5	14	TGTGCCAGCAGCTTCGGCGGCACCGGAGAGACCCAGTACTTC	CASSFGGTGETQYF
NA	NA	TRBV2	TRBJ1-1	15	TGTGCCAGCAGTGAGGGCAGGGCCACGGGCACTGAAGCTTTCTTT	CASSEGRATGTEAFF
TRBD2	few	TRBV4-1	TRBJ2-2	16	TGCGCCAGCAGCCACAATAGCGGGGGGTACACCGGGGAGCTGTTTTTT	CASSHNSGGYTGELFF
TRBD2	few	TRBV5-8	TRBJ2-7	14	TGTGCCAGCAGCTTCGGACTAGCGGGCTACGAGCAGTACTTC	CASSFGLAGYEQYF
TRBD1	once	TRBV6-5	TRBJ1-5	15	TGTGCCAGCAGCGCGACAGGGAGAGGCAATCAGCCCCAGCATTTT	CASSATGRGNQPQHF
NA	NA	TRBV15	TRBJ1-5	17	TGTGCCACCAGCAGAGATTTGGGCGGGAGTGGCAATCAGCCCCAGCATTTT	CATSRDLGGSGNQPQHF
NA	NA	TRBV2	TRBJ1-1	14	TGTGCCAGCAGTGAAGCGCGACAGTACACTGAAGCTTTCTTT	CASSEARQYTEAFF
NA	NA	TRBV14	TRBJ2-7	12	TGTGCCAGCAGCCAAGCTAGCTACGAGCAGTACTTC	CASSQASYEQYF
NA	NA	TRBV6-4	TRBJ2-7	12	TGTGCCAGCAAGAACAGAGACTACGAGCAGTACTTC	CASKNRDYEQYF
TRBD1	NA	TRBV28	TRBJ2-5	18	TGTGCCAGCAGTTCCCCACCTCGGGACAGGGGAAACCAAGAGACCCAGTACTTC	CASSSPPRDRGNQETQYF
NA	NA	TRBV6-6	TRBJ2-5	11	TGTGCCAGCAGTTACACTGAGACCCAGTACTTC	CASSYTETQYF
NA	NA	TRBV13	TRBJ2-7	15	TGTGCCAGCAGCCTCGGACGTCCGGGGAACTACGAGCAGTACTTC	CASSLGRPGNYEQYF
TRBD2	NA	TRBV12-5	TRBJ2-3	16	TGTGCTAGTGGTTTTCGACTAGCGGGGTACACAGATACGCAGTATTTT	CASGFRLAGYTDTQYF
TRBD2	NA	TRBV10-3	TRBJ2-3	16	TGTGCCATCAGTGAGCCAGGACTAGCGGGGGGCCCCCTTCAGTATTTT	CAISEPGLAGGPLQYF
TRBD1	NA	TRBV5-6	TRBJ1-1	14	TGTGCCAGCAGCTTCGGGACAGGGGGATCTGAAGCTTTCTTT	CASSFGTGGSEAFF
TRBD1	NA	TRBV2	TRBJ1-2	16	TGTGCCAGCAGTGAAGCGCACCCCACAGGGGGCCAGGGCTACACCTTC	CASSEAHPTGGQGYTF
TRBD1	NA	TRBV5-1	TRBJ1-6	15	TGCGCCAGCAGCAGAGGGACAGGGGGGAATTCACCCCTCCACTTT	CASSRGTGGNSPLHF
NA	NA	TRBV9	TRBJ1-6	15	TGTGCCAGCAGCGCATCAACAGGGAATAATTCACCCCTCCACTTT	CASSASTGNNSPLHF